One sample yielded the 15 T cell receptor beta chains listed below, sequenced in a study of blood T cell repertoires in COVID-19. Here immunoSEQ multiplex PCR was the method, and the copy in TCRdb shows in-frame clones only, minus some. The sample lists 220,000 or so clones, approximately 82% seen once, with 3% to 4.5% in the top ten. The sequenced material came from peripheral blood. The source of these receptors is an elderly woman with acute or convalescent COVID-19.

DNA of the CDR3: TGTGCCAGCAGGGCCGGGACAGGGGGCACAGATACGCAGTATTTT. Translated, it gives CASRAGTGGTDTQYF. The chain employs TRBV6-4 and TRBJ2-3; 10 nucleotides align to TRBD1. J lost 1 base, V lost 6 bases, and 4 bases had no gene match. CDR1 MRHNA and CDR2 SNTAGT come from the germline V gene. The CDR3 is made up of 15 amino acids.

There are a few counts of this clone. The J gene is TRBJ2-7, the V gene TRBV10-3; possible D gene TRBD1, 5 bases. This CDR3 comprises 12 residues. V was cut by 10 bases and J by 3 bases, with 13 bases left in between. Germline V CDR1 and CDR2: ENHRY, SYGVKD. The CDR3 sequence: CATGSALYEQYF. In DNA form, the CDR3 reads TGTGCCACAGGGTCAGCCCTCTACGAGCAGTACTTC.

The rearrangement links TRBV19 to TRBJ1-6; D call uncertain. The CDR3 runs to 14 residues. Germline V lookup: CDR1 LNHDA, CDR2 SQIVND (reference sequence). The V gene lost 3 bases and the J gene lost 6 bases, with 9 bases spanning the gap. In nucleotides, the CDR3 is TGTGCCAGTAGTATTAATCCTCCTAATTCACCCCTCCACTTT. It specifies CASSINPPNSPLHF.

This chain uses TRBV6-5 with TRBJ1-1; TRBD1 matches at 7 bases. The V and J ends lost 6 bases and 3 bases, in that order; junction bases with no gene match: 4. The CDR3 contains 13 residues. From germline, CDR1 is MNHEY and CDR2 SVGAGI. CDR3 nucleotide sequence: TGTGCCAGCAGAATCGACAGGGACACTGAAGCTTTCTTT. Translation: CASRIDRDTEAFF.

The chain combines TRBV11-2 with TRBJ2-5, with TRBD2 identical over 8 bases. The CDR3 is 17 residues long. With V trimmed by 3 bases and J by 2 bases, 11 bases remained unmatched. Germline V gene data show CDR1 as SGHAT and CDR2 as FQNNGV. CDR3 region: CASSLHRTSPQQETQYF. CDR3 coding DNA: TGTGCCAGCAGCTTGCACAGGACTAGCCCACAGCAAGAGACCCAGTACTTC.

This clone was recorded a few times. The V and J genes are TRBV28 and TRBJ2-2; tentatively, D is TRBD2 (7 bases). Germline V gene lookup returns CDR1 MDHEN and CDR2 SYDVKM. Trimming stripped 10 bases from V and 0 bases from J, with 24 bases between. The CDR3 runs to 18 residues. The DNA for the CDR3 is TGTGCCACCTCCCCGTTTTTGGGGGGGGCCTCGAACACCGGGGAGCTGTTTTTT. Amino acid sequence: CATSPFLGGASNTGELFF.

The chain links TRBV5-4 to TRBJ2-7; a possible D gene is TRBD2 (5 bases). Germline V lookup: CDR1 SGHNT, CDR2 YYREEE (reference sequence). CDR3 length: 16 residues. Trimming removed 4 bases at V and 0 bases at J, with 17 bases between. This CDR3 reads CASSPLPGVFSYEQYF. CDR3 DNA sequence: TGTGCCAGCAGCCCCCTCCCCGGGGTCTTCTCCTACGAGCAGTACTTC.

In this sample, this clone turned up once. The genes are TRBV6-2 or TRBV6-3 and TRBJ2-1, with a possible D match to TRBD1 (6 bases). The V end was cut by 5 bases, the J end by 16 bases, with 21 bases between. This CDR3 has 13 amino acids. Germline values: CDR1 MNHEY, CDR2 SVGEGT. The DNA of the CDR3 is TGTGCCAGCAGTAACCAATTGTCCGGGACATATTTCTTC. This encodes CASSNQLSGTYFF.

The V and J genes are TRBV10-3 and TRBJ1-1, with unresolved D. V lost 10 bases and J 7 bases, leaving 22 bases between the germline ends. Germline V gives CDR1 ENHRY, CDR2 SYGVKD. The CDR3 length is 14 residues. This CDR3 is CATLPREGKSEAFF. The DNA for the CDR3 is TGTGCCACGCTCCCACGAGAGGGAAAGAGTGAAGCTTTCTTT.

This clone came up once. V gene TRBV28 combines with J gene TRBJ1-6; 8 positions match TRBD1. This CDR3 has 15 amino acids. The J segment lost 9 bases and the V segment lost 6 bases, leaving 10 bases of the junction unmatched. Per the germline V gene, CDR1 is MDHEN and CDR2 is SYDVKM. In nucleotides, the CDR3 is TGTGCCAGCAGACCCCGAACAGGGGGTTTTTCACCCCTCCACTTT. Amino acid sequence: CASRPRTGGFSPLHF.

The table lists this clone with a few counts. The rearrangement joins TRBV6-6 to TRBJ2-1; D call uncertain. Trimming removed 5 bases at V and 1 base at J, with 3 bases between. CDR3 length: 12 residues. The germline V gene has CDR1 MNHNY and CDR2 SVGAGI (reference sequence). The CDR3 DNA reads as TGTGCCAGCAGTGAGTCCTACAATGAGCAGTTCTTC. This encodes CASSESYNEQFF.

CDR3 nucleotides: TGTGCCAGCAGTTCCCGGACTGTAACGGCAGATACGCAGTATTTT. Protein sequence: CASSSRTVTADTQYF. The chain couples TRBV6-5 to TRBJ2-3; tentatively, D is TRBD2 (5 bases). V lost 4 bases to trimming and J lost 4 bases, with 15 bases between them. Germline CDR1 is MNHEY and CDR2 is SVGAGI. This CDR3 is 15 amino acids long.

This clone has only one observation. V is TRBV3-1 (or the pseudogene TRBV3-2) and J is TRBJ2-1; tentative D call: TRBD1 (5 bases). CDR1 is LGHDT, CDR2 YNNKEL, per germline (reference sequence). The CDR3 has 15 residues. The germline V and J ends were trimmed by 1 base and 9 bases, with 16 bases remaining between them. The CDR3 DNA reads TGTGCCAGCAGCCAAGGCAGGGCCAACCCCAGTGAGCAGTTCTTC. Encoded protein: CASSQGRANPSEQFF.

The V gene is TRBV7-8, the J gene TRBJ2-2; 10 positions agree with TRBD1. This CDR3 is built from 16 residues. Germline V gene data show CDR1 as SGHVS and CDR2 as FQNEAQ. With V trimmed by 5 bases and J by 2 bases, 5 bases remained unmatched. The CDR3 sequence: CASSPRTGGNTGELFF. CDR3 DNA: TGTGCCAGCAGCCCCCGGACAGGGGGAAACACCGGGGAGCTGTTTTTT.

This clone was seen repeatedly, ten times or more. The rearrangement uses TRBV11-2 and TRBJ2-7; 8 bases agree with TRBD1. Germline V lookup: CDR1 SGHAT, CDR2 FQNNGV. The CDR3 totals 15 residues. V shed 5 bases and J 3 bases; nucleotides not matched to a gene: 9. The CDR3 sequence: CASSLQGASYYEQYF. The CDR3 DNA reads TGTGCCAGCAGCCTTCAGGGGGCGAGTTACTACGAGCAGTACTTC.